What follows are 22 T cell receptor beta chains derived from one specimen sequenced in a study of cytomegalovirus exposure and HLA in healthy donors (TCRdb year 2017). Libraries were prepared through the immunoSEQ multiplex PCR assay. For the multiplex PCR, a mixture combining 60 forward primers for TCR Vbeta segments and 13 reverse primers for TCR Jbeta segments was used. TCRdb re-hosts the immuneACCESS table, in-frame sequences only. Its copies lack some clones; in the studies checked, an unresolved V gene accounts for under half of them, and the cause for the rest is not known. This sample holds some 56,000 clones; roughly 84% were observed only once. Approximately 1.5% of the sample rests with the top ten. Sequencing used PBMCs. These receptors came from a human donor in good health.

CDR3 amino acids: CASRRDSNQPQHF. For the CDR3, the DNA is TGTGCCAGCAGGCGGGATAGCAATCAGCCCCAGCATTTT. This chain joins TRBV2 and TRBJ1-5; D not resolved. CDR1 is SNHLY and CDR2 is FYNNEI in the germline V gene. V was cut by 6 bases and J by 0 bases, with 6 bases left in between. CDR3 length equals 13 residues.

This chain uses TRBV29-1 with TRBJ1-1; D uncertain. The germline V gene has CDR1 SQVTM and CDR2 ANQGSEA. With 7 bases removed from V and 1 base from J, the gap between germline ends came to 13 bases. This CDR3 has 13 amino acids. The CDR3 DNA reads as TGCAGCGCTCAACCACAGCCGAACACTGAAGCTTTCTTT. It yields the protein CSAQPQPNTEAFF.

The CDR3 sequence is CASSEPGNNEQFF. CDR3 in DNA: TGTGCCAGCAGTGAACCAGGGAACAATGAGCAGTTCTTC. This chain uses TRBV6-1 with TRBJ2-1; tentative D call: TRBD1 (5 bases). V lost 2 bases and J lost 5, with 7 bases in between. The V gene's germline CDR1 is MNHNS and CDR2 SASEGT. The CDR3 has 13 amino acids.

This clone was seen just once. J is TRBJ2-7 and V is TRBV2; D gene uncertain. Trimming removed 3 bases from V and 2 bases from J, with 5 bases in between. This CDR3 comprises 12 residues. Germline V gives CDR1 SNHLY, CDR2 FYNNEI. CDR3 nucleotide sequence: TGTGCCAGCAGTGACCTAGCCTACGAGCAGTACTTC. Translating gives CASSDLAYEQYF.

This clone was detected a few times. The chain recombines TRBV6-1 with TRBJ2-5; TRBD1 is a possible D gene (5 bases). CDR1 and CDR2 (germline): MNHNS, SASEGT. V was shortened by 2 bases and J by 2 bases, with 9 bases between the two germline ends. This CDR3 region has 14 residues. CDR3 residues: CASSESGRQETQYF. The CDR3 DNA reads TGTGCCAGCAGTGAATCAGGGCGGCAAGAGACCCAGTACTTC.

This clone was seen a few times. The J gene is TRBJ2-1, the V gene TRBV19; no definite D call. CDR1 and CDR2 from the germline V gene are LNHDA and SQIVND (reference sequence). This CDR3 contains 17 residues. The V and J ends lost 6 bases and 4 bases respectively, with 22 bases between them. The CDR3 nucleotides are TGTGCCAGTAGACCCGGCTTTGAGGAAAATCCTTACAATGAGCAGTTCTTC. Protein: CASRPGFEENPYNEQFF.

The chain combines TRBV6-5 with TRBJ1-5, with D perhaps matching TRBD1 (5 bases). This CDR3 has 15 residues. From germline, CDR1 is MNHEY and CDR2 SVGAGI. V was cut by 0 bases and J by 5 bases, with 11 bases left in between. CDR3 coding DNA: TGTGCCAGCAGTTACTCGCCAGGGTTTGATCAGCCCCAGCATTTT. It codes for CASSYSPGFDQPQHF.

The chain recombines TRBV6-1 with TRBJ2-7, with TRBD1 identical over 9 bases. Germline assignment: CDR1 MNHNS and CDR2 SASEGT. This CDR3 spans 15 amino acids. The junction had 4 bases not matched to a gene; V was cut back by 2 bases and J by 2 bases. The CDR3 is CASSEWDRVTYEQYF. CDR3 nucleotide sequence: TGTGCCAGCAGTGAATGGGACAGGGTCACCTACGAGCAGTACTTC.

CDR3 in DNA: TGTGCCAGTACTGATACGTTCCAGGGGAACACTGAAGCTTTCTTT. Translation gives CASTDTFQGNTEAFF. V gene TRBV19 combines with J gene TRBJ1-1, with TRBD1 as a possible D gene (5 bases). V lost 7 bases and J lost 1, with 16 bases in between. The CDR3 length is 15 residues. Germline V lookup: CDR1 LNHDA, CDR2 SQIVND (reference sequence).

This clone was observed a handful of times. The CDR3 here is CAWSVRPEGTEAFF. CDR3 nucleotide sequence: TGTGCCTGGAGTGTACGGCCCGAGGGCACTGAAGCTTTCTTT. The V and J genes are TRBV30 and TRBJ1-1; D ambiguous. V shed 0 bases and J shed 4 bases, with 12 bases lying between them. The CDR3 spans 14 residues. Germline V gives CDR1 GTSNPN, CDR2 SVGIG (reference sequence).

This chain connects TRBV9 to TRBJ2-1; D is perhaps TRBD1 (6 bases). With 2 bases removed from V and 5 bases from J, the gap between germline ends came to 14 bases. The CDR3 covers 15 residues. Germline CDR1 SGDLS, CDR2 YYNGEE. CDR3 protein: CASSVTGTPNNEQFF. The CDR3 nucleotides read TGTGCCAGCAGCGTTACCGGGACACCTAACAATGAGCAGTTCTTC.

The chain uses TRBV30 and TRBJ1-6; 8 bases line up with TRBD1. The CDR3 is 15 residues long. CDR1 and CDR2 (germline): GTSNPN, SVGIG (reference sequence). Unmatched junction bases numbered 13, after V lost 5 bases and J lost 10 bases. In nucleotides, the CDR3 is TGTGCCTGGGGAGCTCAGGGGGCCAGGTGGTCACCCCTCCACTTT. This translates into CAWGAQGARWSPLHF.

The chain joins TRBV6-5 to TRBJ2-1; 7 positions agree with TRBD1. The CDR3 extends over 11 amino acids. Germline assignment: CDR1 MNHEY and CDR2 SVGAGI. V dropped 6 bases and J dropped 12; count of bases not matched to a gene: 5. The CDR3 protein is CASSTGQMQFF. The DNA of the CDR3 is TGTGCCAGCAGCACGGGACAGATGCAGTTCTTC.

The chain employs TRBV15 and TRBJ1-1, with TRBD1 identical over 9 bases. Germline CDR1 LNHNV, CDR2 YYDKDF (reference sequence). The CDR3 has 16 residues. V lost 2 bases to trimming and J lost 4 bases; unmatched junction nucleotides: 8. Here the CDR3 reads CATSRSKTGGSTEAFF. CDR3 bases: TGTGCCACCAGCAGATCCAAGACAGGGGGGAGCACTGAAGCTTTCTTT.

The gene calls are TRBV4-3 and TRBJ1-1; TRBD1 matches at 7 bases. From germline, CDR1 is LGHNA and CDR2 YSLEER. V lost 0 bases to trimming and J lost 5 bases; unmatched junction nucleotides: 6. The CDR3 runs 15 residues. The CDR3 protein is CASSQDRQGGTEAFF. The CDR3 nucleotides read TGCGCCAGCAGCCAAGACCGACAGGGCGGAACTGAAGCTTTCTTT.

A few counts support this clone. CDR3 coding DNA: TGTGCCATCCAAACCCGAGGGGGTAACTATGGCTACACCTTC. It specifies CAIQTRGGNYGYTF. This chain connects TRBV28 to TRBJ1-2, with a tentative D call TRBD1 (6 bases). V was pared by 10 bases and J by 1 base, with 16 bases between. The CDR3 has 14 amino acids. The V gene's germline CDR1 is MDHEN and CDR2 SYDVKM.

In the case of this clone: A read error may account for a junction end that differs from germline. The V and J genes are TRBV11-3 and TRBJ2-2; weak D call: TRBD2 (6 bases). Germline loops: CDR1 SGHNT, CDR2 YENEEA. The CDR3 runs to 14 residues. In DNA form, the CDR3 reads TGTGTCAGCAGCTTGGCAGGAGGGACCGGGGAGCTGTTTTTT. It yields the protein CVSSLAGGTGELFF.

V usage is TRBV5-1 and J usage is TRBJ2-3; 8 positions match TRBD2. The CDR3 runs to 16 residues. Trimming took 4 bases from V and 1 from J; bases not matched to a gene: 8. From germline, CDR1 is SGHRS and CDR2 YFSETQ. CDR3 DNA sequence: TGCGCCAGCAGCCTAGATAGCGGGACCCGCACAGATACGCAGTATTTT. It yields the protein CASSLDSGTRTDTQYF.

Here the CDR3 reads CATSRAFRNYGYTF. The CDR3 DNA follows: TGTGCCACCAGCAGAGCGTTCAGGAACTATGGCTACACCTTC. The rearrangement links TRBV15 to TRBJ1-2; D is unresolved. Germline V gene data show CDR1 as LNHNV and CDR2 as YYDKDF (reference sequence). The CDR3 length is 14 residues. The V end lost 1 base, the J end lost 2 bases, and 8 bases lay between the germline ends. Variable domain in full (rest from reference TRBV15 and TRBJ1-2): DAMVIQNPRYQVTQFGKPVTLSCSQTLNHNVMYWYQQKSSQAPKLLFHYYDKDFNNEADTPDNFQSRRPNTSFCFLDIRSPGLGDTAMYLCATSRAFRNYGYTFGSGTRLTVV.

The sample holds a few counts of this clone. V gene TRBV4-2 combines with J gene TRBJ1-1; no reliable D call. V gave up 0 bases and J gave up 6 bases, with 11 bases separating them. The germline CDR1 and CDR2 sequences are LGHNA and YNFKEQ. The CDR3 spans 14 residues. In DNA, the CDR3 is TGTGCCAGCAGCCAAGATCTGAGGAGATCTGAAGCTTTCTTT. Protein: CASSQDLRRSEAFF.

The chain uses TRBV10-3 and TRBJ1-5, with D maybe TRBD1 (6 bases). V was trimmed by 0 bases and J by 2 bases, leaving 8 bases between them. The CDR3 has 15 amino acids. Germline V CDR1 and CDR2: ENHRY, SYGVKD. The CDR3 coding sequence is TGTGCCATCAGTGAGTCCAGGGGAGGCAATCAGCCCCAGCATTTT. Protein product: CAISESRGGNQPQHF.

Turning to this clone: A clone one base away is much larger, so this may be a read error. The V and J genes are TRBV6-5 and TRBJ2-7; TRBD2 might be the D (6 bases). CDR1 is MNHEY and CDR2 is SVGAGI in the germline V gene. Between the trimmed V and J ends, which lost 0 bases and 2 bases, there was a span of 8 bases. The CDR3 sequence is 14 residues long. The CDR3 sequence: CASSYSASAYEQYF. CDR3 DNA: TGTGCCAGCAGTTACTCGGCTAGCGCCTACGAGCAGTACTTC.